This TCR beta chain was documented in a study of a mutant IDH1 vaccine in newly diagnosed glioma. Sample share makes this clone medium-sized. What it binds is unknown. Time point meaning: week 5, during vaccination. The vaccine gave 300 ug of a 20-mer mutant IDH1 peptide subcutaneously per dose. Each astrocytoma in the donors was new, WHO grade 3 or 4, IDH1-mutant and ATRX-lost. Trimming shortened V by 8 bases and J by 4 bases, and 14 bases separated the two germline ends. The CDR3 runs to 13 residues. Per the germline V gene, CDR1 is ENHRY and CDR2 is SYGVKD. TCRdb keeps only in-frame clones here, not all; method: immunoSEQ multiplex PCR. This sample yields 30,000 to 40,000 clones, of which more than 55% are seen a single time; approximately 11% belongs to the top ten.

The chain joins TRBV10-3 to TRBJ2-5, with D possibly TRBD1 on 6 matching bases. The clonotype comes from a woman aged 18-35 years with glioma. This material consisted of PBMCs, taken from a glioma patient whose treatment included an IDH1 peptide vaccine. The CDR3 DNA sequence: TGTGCCATCTCTCCAGGGGTGGGAGAGACCCAGTACTTC. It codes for CAISPGVGETQYF.